The clone carrying this TCR beta chain was seen just once. The source of the sample is a study of blood T cell repertoires in COVID-19. The data were produced by immunoSEQ multiplex PCR, yet TCRdb's version contains in-frame clones alone and is incomplete. Of some 270,000 clones in the sample, around 92% were seen once. V was shortened by 2 bases and J by 11 bases, with 13 bases between the two germline ends. The germline CDR1 and CDR2 sequences are SGHKS and YYEKEE (reference sequence). This CDR3 contains 12 residues. The TCR originated in a woman aged 55-69 years who had recovered from COVID-19. The sample was PBMCs or T cells enriched from blood (not recorded which). The genes are TRBV5-5 and TRBJ1-1; D ambiguous. The CDR3 DNA is TGTGCCAGCAGCTTCGCGGATCGGGAGGCTTTCTTT. It codes for CASSFADREAFF.